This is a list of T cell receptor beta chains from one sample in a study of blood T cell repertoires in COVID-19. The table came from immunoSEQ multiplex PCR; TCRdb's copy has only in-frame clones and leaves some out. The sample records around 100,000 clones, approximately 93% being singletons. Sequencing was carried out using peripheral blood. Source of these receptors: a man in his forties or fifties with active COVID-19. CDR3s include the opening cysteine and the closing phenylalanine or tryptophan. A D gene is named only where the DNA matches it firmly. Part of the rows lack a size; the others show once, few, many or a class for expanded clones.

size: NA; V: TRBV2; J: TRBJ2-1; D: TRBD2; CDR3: CASKKLAGPRDEQFF; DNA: TGTGCCAGTAAGAAACTAGCGGGACCGCGGGATGAGCAGTTCTTC
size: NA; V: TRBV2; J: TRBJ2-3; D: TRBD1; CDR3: CASTEVYRGRGGTDTQYF; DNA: TGTGCCAGCACCGAGGTATACAGGGGGCGTGGGGGCACAGATACGCAGTATTTT
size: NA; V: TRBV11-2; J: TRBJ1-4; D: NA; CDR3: CASSPRRGEGEKLFF; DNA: TGTGCCAGCAGCCCGCGCCGGGGAGAGGGAGAAAAACTGTTTTTT
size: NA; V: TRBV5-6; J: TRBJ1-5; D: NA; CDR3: CASSFRAGAAQPQHF; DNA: TGTGCCAGCAGCTTCAGGGCAGGGGCAGCGCAGCCCCAGCATTTT
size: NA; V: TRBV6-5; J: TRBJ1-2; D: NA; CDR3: CASSLRANYGYTF; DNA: TGTGCCAGCAGCCTGAGAGCTAACTATGGCTACACCTTC
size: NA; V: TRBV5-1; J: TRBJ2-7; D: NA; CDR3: CASSSRGHEQYF; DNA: TGCGCCAGCAGCTCCAGGGGTCACGAGCAGTACTTC
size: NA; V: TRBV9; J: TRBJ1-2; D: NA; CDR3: CASNRGGRLSYGYTF; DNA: TGTGCCAGCAACCGCGGGGGGCGGTTGTCCTATGGCTACACCTTC
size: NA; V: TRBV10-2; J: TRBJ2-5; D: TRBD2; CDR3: CASSEPGLAPRTQYF; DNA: TGCGCCAGCAGTGAACCGGGACTAGCTCCGAGGACCCAGTACTTC
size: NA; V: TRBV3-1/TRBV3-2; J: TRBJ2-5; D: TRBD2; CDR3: CASSQPPGLAGGPASMTQYF; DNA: TGTGCCAGCAGCCAACCACCGGGACTAGCGGGAGGGCCTGCCTCAATGACCCAGTACTTC
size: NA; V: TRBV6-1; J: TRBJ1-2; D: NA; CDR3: CASSEYGGTIRTRSGYTF; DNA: TGTGCCAGCAGTGAATACGGAGGGACGATCCGAACGAGGAGTGGCTACACCTTC
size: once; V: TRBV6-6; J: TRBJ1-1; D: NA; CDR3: CASSFKWTSEAFF; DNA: TGTGCCAGCAGTTTTAAGTGGACTTCTGAAGCTTTCTTT
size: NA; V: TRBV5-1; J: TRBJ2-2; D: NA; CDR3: CASSPGGELFF; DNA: TGCGCCAGCAGCCCGGGCGGGGAGCTGTTTTTT
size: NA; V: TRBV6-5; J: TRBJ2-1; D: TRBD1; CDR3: CASSYRTGSNEQFF; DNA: TGTGCCAGCAGTTACCGGACAGGGAGCAATGAGCAGTTCTTC